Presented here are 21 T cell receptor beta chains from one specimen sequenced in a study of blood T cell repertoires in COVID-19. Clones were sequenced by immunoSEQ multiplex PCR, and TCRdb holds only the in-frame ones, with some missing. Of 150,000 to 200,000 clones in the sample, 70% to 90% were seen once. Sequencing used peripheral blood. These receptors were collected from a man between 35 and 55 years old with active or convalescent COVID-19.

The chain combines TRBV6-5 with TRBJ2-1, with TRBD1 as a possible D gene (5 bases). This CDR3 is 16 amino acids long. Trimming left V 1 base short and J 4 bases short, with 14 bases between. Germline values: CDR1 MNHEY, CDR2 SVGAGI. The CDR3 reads CASSYYDNQGYNEQFF. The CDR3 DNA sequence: TGTGCCAGCAGTTACTACGACAATCAGGGTTACAATGAGCAGTTCTTC.

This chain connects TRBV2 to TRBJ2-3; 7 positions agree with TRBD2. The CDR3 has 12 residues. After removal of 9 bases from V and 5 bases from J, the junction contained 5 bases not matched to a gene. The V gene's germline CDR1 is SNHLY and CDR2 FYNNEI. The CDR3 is CARRELGDTQYF. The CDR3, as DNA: TGTGCCAGGCGGGAGTTAGGAGATACGCAGTATTTT.

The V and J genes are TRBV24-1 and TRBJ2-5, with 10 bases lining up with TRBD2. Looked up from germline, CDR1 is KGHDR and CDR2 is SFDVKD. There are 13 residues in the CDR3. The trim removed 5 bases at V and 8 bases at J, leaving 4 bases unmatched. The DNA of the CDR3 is TGTGCCACCAGTGGGCTAGCGGGAGATACCCAGTACTTC. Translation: CATSGLAGDTQYF.

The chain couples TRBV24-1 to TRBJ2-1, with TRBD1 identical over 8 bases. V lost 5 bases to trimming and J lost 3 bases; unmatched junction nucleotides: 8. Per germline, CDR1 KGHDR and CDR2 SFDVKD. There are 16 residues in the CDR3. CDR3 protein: CATSGYQGANYNEQFF. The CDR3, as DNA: TGTGCCACCAGTGGTTATCAGGGGGCGAACTACAATGAGCAGTTCTTC.

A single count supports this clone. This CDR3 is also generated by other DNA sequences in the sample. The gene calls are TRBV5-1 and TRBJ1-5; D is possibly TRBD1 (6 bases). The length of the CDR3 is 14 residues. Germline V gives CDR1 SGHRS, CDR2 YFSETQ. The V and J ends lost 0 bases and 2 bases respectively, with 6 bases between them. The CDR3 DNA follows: TGCGCCAGCAGCTTGGGGACAGGCAATCAGCCCCAGCATTTT. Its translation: CASSLGTGNQPQHF.

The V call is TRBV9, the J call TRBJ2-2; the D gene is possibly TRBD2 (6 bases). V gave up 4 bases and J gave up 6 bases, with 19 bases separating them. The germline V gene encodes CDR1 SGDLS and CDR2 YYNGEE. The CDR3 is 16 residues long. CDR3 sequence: CASSPRASARAGELFF. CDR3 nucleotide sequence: TGTGCCAGCAGCCCCCGAGCTAGCGCCAGGGCCGGGGAGCTGTTTTTT.

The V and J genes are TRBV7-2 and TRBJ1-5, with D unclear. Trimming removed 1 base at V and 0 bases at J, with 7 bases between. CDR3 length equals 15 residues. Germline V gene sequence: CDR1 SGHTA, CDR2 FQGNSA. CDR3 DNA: TGTGCCAGCAGCTTAGAGAAGCTTAGCAATCAGCCCCAGCATTTT. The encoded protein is CASSLEKLSNQPQHF.

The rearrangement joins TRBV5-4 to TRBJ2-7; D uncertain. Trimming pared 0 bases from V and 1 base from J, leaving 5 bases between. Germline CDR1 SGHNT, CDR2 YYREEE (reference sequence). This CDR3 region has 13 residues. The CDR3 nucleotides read TGTGCCAGCAGCTTGGTACAGTCCTACGAGCAGTACTTC. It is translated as CASSLVQSYEQYF.

CDR3 nucleotides: TGTGCCAGCAGTTCCGGGACTAGCAATCATGAGCAGTTCTTC. This translates into CASSSGTSNHEQFF. This chain uses TRBV11-3 with TRBJ2-1; 9 nucleotides match TRBD2. The trim removed 6 bases at V and 8 bases at J, leaving 8 bases unmatched. The CDR3 runs to 14 residues. CDR1 is SGHNT, CDR2 YENEEA, per germline.

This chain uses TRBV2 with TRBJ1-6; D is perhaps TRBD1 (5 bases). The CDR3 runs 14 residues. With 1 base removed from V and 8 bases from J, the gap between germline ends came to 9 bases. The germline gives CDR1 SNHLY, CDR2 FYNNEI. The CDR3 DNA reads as TGTGCCAGCAGTGAAGTAGACAGAGATTCACCCCTCCACTTT. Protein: CASSEVDRDSPLHF.

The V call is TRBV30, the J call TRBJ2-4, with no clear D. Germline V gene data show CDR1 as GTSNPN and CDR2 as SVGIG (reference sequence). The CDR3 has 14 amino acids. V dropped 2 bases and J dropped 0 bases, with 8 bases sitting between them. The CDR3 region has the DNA TGTGCCTGGAGTCCCCGGGTAGCCAAAAACATTCAGTACTTC. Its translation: CAWSPRVAKNIQYF.

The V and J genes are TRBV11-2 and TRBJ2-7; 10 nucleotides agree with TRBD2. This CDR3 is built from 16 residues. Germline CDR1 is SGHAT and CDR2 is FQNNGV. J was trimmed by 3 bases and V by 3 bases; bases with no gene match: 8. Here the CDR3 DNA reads TGTGCCAGCAGCTTGGGTCGACTAGCGGGCGGCTACGAGCAGTACTTC. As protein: CASSLGRLAGGYEQYF. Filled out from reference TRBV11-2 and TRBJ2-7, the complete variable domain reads EAGVAQSPRYKIIEKRQSVAFWCNPISGHATLYWYQQILGQGPKLLIQFQNNGVVDDSQLPKDRFSAERLKGVDSTLKIQPAKLEDSAVYLCASSLGRLAGGYEQYFGPGTRLTVT.

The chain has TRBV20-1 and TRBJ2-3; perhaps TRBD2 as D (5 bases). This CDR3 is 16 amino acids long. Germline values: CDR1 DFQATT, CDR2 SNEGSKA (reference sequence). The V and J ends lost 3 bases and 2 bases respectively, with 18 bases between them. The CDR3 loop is CSASLGQGGHTDTQYF. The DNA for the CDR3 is TGCAGTGCTAGTCTTGGGCAAGGAGGCCACACAGATACGCAGTATTTT.

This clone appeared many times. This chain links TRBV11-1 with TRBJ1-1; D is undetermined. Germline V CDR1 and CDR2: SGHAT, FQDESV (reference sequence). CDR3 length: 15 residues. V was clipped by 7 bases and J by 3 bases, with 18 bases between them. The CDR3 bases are TGTGCCAGCACCTCCGATTCGGTGCTGCACACTGAAGCTTTCTTT. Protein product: CASTSDSVLHTEAFF.

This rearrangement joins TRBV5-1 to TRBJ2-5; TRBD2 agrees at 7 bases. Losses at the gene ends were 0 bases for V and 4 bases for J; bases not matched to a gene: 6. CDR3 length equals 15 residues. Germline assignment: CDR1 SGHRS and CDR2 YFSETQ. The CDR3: CASSLELARGETQYF. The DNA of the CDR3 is TGCGCCAGCAGCTTGGAACTAGCGCGTGGAGAGACCCAGTACTTC.

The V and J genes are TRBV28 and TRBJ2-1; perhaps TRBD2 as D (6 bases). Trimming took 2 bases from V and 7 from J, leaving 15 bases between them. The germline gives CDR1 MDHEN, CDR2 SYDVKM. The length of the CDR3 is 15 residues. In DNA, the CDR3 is TGTGCCAGCAGTTTAGCGGGAAAAGTCTCTAATGAGCAGTTCTTC. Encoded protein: CASSLAGKVSNEQFF.

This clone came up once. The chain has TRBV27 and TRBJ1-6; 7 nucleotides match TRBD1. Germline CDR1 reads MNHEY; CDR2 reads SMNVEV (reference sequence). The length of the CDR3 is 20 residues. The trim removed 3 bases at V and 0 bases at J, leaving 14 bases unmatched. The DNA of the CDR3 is TGTGCCAGCAGTTTTACGCACGGGACAGCCTCGAGCTCCTATAATTCACCCCTCCACTTT. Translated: CASSFTHGTASSSYNSPLHF.

CDR3: CASSYRGRVVQPQHF. The CDR3 bases are TGTGCCAGCAGCTACAGGGGGCGAGTTGTTCAGCCCCAGCATTTT. V usage is TRBV11-1 and J usage is TRBJ1-5, with 9 positions matching TRBD1. Germline CDR1 reads SGHAT; CDR2 reads FQDESV (reference sequence). V lost 4 bases to trimming and J lost 6 bases; unmatched junction nucleotides: 7. This CDR3 spans 15 amino acids.

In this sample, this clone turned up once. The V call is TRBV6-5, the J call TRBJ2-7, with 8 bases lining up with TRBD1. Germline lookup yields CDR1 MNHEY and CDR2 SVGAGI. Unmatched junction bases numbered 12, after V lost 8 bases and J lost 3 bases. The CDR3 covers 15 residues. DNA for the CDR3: TGTGCCAGCCGATTGACGGACAGGGTTATCTACGAGCAGTACTTC. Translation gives CASRLTDRVIYEQYF.

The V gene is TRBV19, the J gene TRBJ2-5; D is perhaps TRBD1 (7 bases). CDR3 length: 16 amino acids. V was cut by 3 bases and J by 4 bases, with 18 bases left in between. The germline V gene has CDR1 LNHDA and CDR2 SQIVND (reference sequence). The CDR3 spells CASSMSQTGRGETQYF. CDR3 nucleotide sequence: TGTGCCAGTAGTATGAGCCAGACAGGGCGGGGAGAGACCCAGTACTTC.

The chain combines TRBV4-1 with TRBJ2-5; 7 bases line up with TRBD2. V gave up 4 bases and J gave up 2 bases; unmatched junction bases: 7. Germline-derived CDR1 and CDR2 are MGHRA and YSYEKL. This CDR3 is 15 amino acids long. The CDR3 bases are TGCGCCAGCAGCCCCCCGGGAGGAGGGCAAGAGACCCAGTACTTC. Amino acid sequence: CASSPPGGGQETQYF.